Listed here are 21 T cell receptor beta chains from one sample, sequenced in a study of blood T cell repertoires in COVID-19. This table comes from immunoSEQ multiplex PCR, and its TCRdb copy is limited to in-frame clones, with some not included. The sample yields 70,000 or so clones, 82% seen once. The sample consisted of peripheral blood. These receptors came from a human donor in a cohort sampled during active COVID-19.

This clone is a singleton in its sample. V gene TRBV6-5 combines with J gene TRBJ2-3; a weak D match, TRBD1 (5 bases). Deletions cut 8 bases from V and 5 bases from J, with 17 bases between. CDR1 is MNHEY and CDR2 is SVGAGI in the germline V gene. This CDR3 spans 14 amino acids. The CDR3 reads CASQKDNALDTQYF. CDR3 DNA sequence: TGTGCCAGCCAGAAGGACAATGCCCTAGATACGCAGTATTTT.

The chain uses TRBV27 and TRBJ1-5; D possibly corresponds to TRBD1 (5 bases). Germline CDR1 reads MNHEY; CDR2 reads SMNVEV (reference sequence). This CDR3 has 18 amino acids. Trimming removed 4 bases at V and 1 base at J, with 20 bases between. CDR3 coding DNA: TGTGCCAGCAGTTCGCCAGACTCCAGGGCTAAAAGCAATCAGCCCCAGCATTTT. It codes for CASSSPDSRAKSNQPQHF.

V gene TRBV5-1 combines with J gene TRBJ1-3; unclear D gene. V was trimmed by 4 bases and J by 0 bases, leaving 8 bases between them. This CDR3 has 14 amino acids. Germline V CDR1 and CDR2: SGHRS, YFSETQ. The CDR3 sequence: CASSPTSSGNTIYF. CDR3 coding DNA: TGCGCCAGCAGCCCGACTTCCTCTGGAAACACCATATATTTT.

The chain carries TRBV20-1 and TRBJ2-1; tentatively, D is TRBD2 (5 bases). The V end was cut by 1 base, the J end by 9 bases, with 7 bases between. The CDR3 totals 11 residues. Germline lookup yields CDR1 DFQATT and CDR2 SNEGSKA (reference sequence). This CDR3 is CSARVGVEQFF. The CDR3 nucleotides read TGCAGTGCTAGAGTGGGAGTTGAGCAGTTCTTC.

This rearrangement joins TRBV5-1 to TRBJ2-7, with D perhaps matching TRBD1 (6 bases). The CDR3 has 14 residues. The germline V and J ends were trimmed by 0 bases and 2 bases, with 9 bases remaining between them. Per germline, CDR1 SGHRS and CDR2 YFSETQ. CDR3 coding DNA: TGCGCCAGCAGCTTGGTGGACAGTGCCTACGAGCAGTACTTC. Protein sequence: CASSLVDSAYEQYF.

The chain has TRBV24-1 and TRBJ2-3, with 7 bases lining up with TRBD2. The CDR3 extends over 15 amino acids. The germline CDR1 and CDR2 sequences are KGHDR and SFDVKD. The V segment lost 4 bases and the J segment 5 bases; nucleotides outside the gene matches: 8. The CDR3 loop is CATSESGVELDTQYF. DNA of the CDR3: TGTGCCACCAGTGAAAGCGGGGTTGAGTTAGATACGCAGTATTTT.

The J gene is TRBJ2-7, the V gene TRBV27; possible D gene TRBD2, 6 bases. The CDR3 has 14 amino acids. Germline lookup yields CDR1 MNHEY and CDR2 SMNVEV (reference sequence). V lost 4 bases and J lost 4, with 14 bases in between. CDR3 amino acids: CASSSSGRRYEQYF. The CDR3 DNA follows: TGTGCCAGCAGTTCTTCCGGGAGACGTTACGAGCAGTACTTC.

The chain joins TRBV5-1 to TRBJ2-7, with 7 bases aligning to TRBD2. With V trimmed by 0 bases and J by 2 bases, 5 bases remained unmatched. The CDR3 runs to 15 residues. The germline V gene has CDR1 SGHRS and CDR2 YFSETQ. Here the CDR3 reads CASSLGSGATYEQYF. CDR3 nucleotide sequence: TGCGCCAGCAGCTTGGGGAGCGGGGCGACCTACGAGCAGTACTTC.

This rearrangement joins TRBV11-2 to TRBJ2-6, with 8 bases lining up with TRBD1. V lost 3 bases, J lost 3 bases, and 1 base stayed unmatched. The CDR3 is 15 residues long. The germline CDR1 and CDR2 sequences are SGHAT and FQNNGV. The CDR3 DNA is TGTGCCAGCAGCTTGGACAGGGTTGGGGCCAACGTCCTGACTTTC. Amino acid sequence: CASSLDRVGANVLTF.

This clone occurred a few times. The chain joins TRBV7-9 to TRBJ2-1; 7 bases fit TRBD2. The V gene end was trimmed by 4 bases and the J gene end by 8 bases; junction bases not matched to a gene: 5. In germline, CDR1 is SEHNR, CDR2 FQNEAQ (reference sequence). This CDR3 comprises 13 residues. The CDR3 loop is CASSWEGMDEQFF. The CDR3 region has the DNA TGTGCCAGCAGCTGGGAGGGCATGGATGAGCAGTTCTTC.

The chain carries TRBV9 and TRBJ1-2, with no clear D. Between the trimmed V and J ends, which lost 4 bases and 8 bases, there was a span of 12 bases. The V gene's germline CDR1 is SGDLS and CDR2 YYNGEE. The CDR3 spans 12 residues. CDR3 amino acids: CASSPGMGGYTF. CDR3 sequence (DNA): TGTGCCAGCAGCCCGGGAATGGGAGGCTACACCTTC.

The rearrangement links TRBV5-6 to TRBJ2-3; 7 nucleotides align to TRBD1. The V gene's germline CDR1 is SGHDT and CDR2 YYEEEE. Losses at the gene ends were 0 bases for V and 5 bases for J; bases not matched to a gene: 6. This CDR3 contains 15 residues. CDR3 amino acids: CASSLGGQGVDTQYF. The DNA for the CDR3 is TGTGCCAGCAGCTTGGGGGGGCAGGGGGTAGATACGCAGTATTTT. Full variable domain (outside the CDR3, taken from reference TRBV5-6 and TRBJ2-3): DAGVTQSPTHLIKTRGQQVTLRCSPKSGHDTVSWYQQALGQGPQFIFQYYEEEERQRGNFPDRFSGHQFPNYSSELNVNALLLGDSALYLCASSLGGQGVDTQYFGPGTRLTVL.

This chain uses TRBV18 with TRBJ2-7, with TRBD2 as a possible D gene (6 bases). CDR1 KGHSH and CDR2 LQKENI come from the germline V gene. The CDR3 length is 14 residues. Between the trimmed V and J ends, which lost 3 bases and 7 bases, there was a span of 16 bases. The CDR3: CASSPVGTGGEQYF. The CDR3 DNA sequence: TGTGCCAGCTCACCGGTGGGGACCGGGGGAGAGCAGTACTTC. Full variable domain (remainder filled in from reference TRBV18 and TRBJ2-7): NAGVMQNPRHLVRRRGQEARLRCSPMKGHSHVYWYRQLPEEGLKFMVYLQKENIIDESGMPKERFSAEFPKEGPSILRIQQVVRGDSAAYFCASSPVGTGGEQYFGPGTRLTVT.

This clone was seen once. The chain recombines TRBV19 with TRBJ2-7, with 8 positions matching TRBD2. Germline CDR1 reads LNHDA; CDR2 reads SQIVND (reference sequence). The CDR3 runs to 14 residues. V lost 8 bases, J lost 1 base, and 7 bases stayed unmatched. CDR3 sequence (DNA): TGTGCCAGTGGGCCGGGGGGGGAATCCTACGAGCAGTACTTC. The encoded protein is CASGPGGESYEQYF.

The V call is TRBV19, the J call TRBJ2-5, with a tentative D call TRBD2 (6 bases). V was clipped by 4 bases and J by 5 bases, with 8 bases between them. CDR1 and CDR2 (germline): LNHDA, SQIVND (reference sequence). CDR3 size: 12 residues. The CDR3 bases are TGTGCCAGTAGTACGCGGGGTGAGACCCAGTACTTC. Protein sequence: CASSTRGETQYF.

The chain carries TRBV29-1 and TRBJ1-1; tentatively, D is TRBD1 (5 bases). Per germline, CDR1 SQVTM and CDR2 ANQGSEA. The CDR3 runs to 12 residues. The V end lost 6 bases, the J end lost 8 bases, and 16 bases lay between the germline ends. The CDR3 reads CSVAGGAKEAFF. CDR3 bases: TGCAGCGTGGCCGGGGGTGCTAAAGAAGCTTTCTTT.

V usage is TRBV11-3 and J usage is TRBJ2-1; TRBD1 is a possible D gene (6 bases). V was cut by 0 bases and J by 12 bases, with 12 bases left in between. The CDR3 runs 13 residues. Germline V CDR1 and CDR2: SGHNT, YENEEA. The CDR3 nucleotides read TGTGCCAGCAGCTTAGATCAGGAGACAGGGCAGTTCTTC. Protein sequence: CASSLDQETGQFF. The full variable domain, completed using reference TRBV11-3 and TRBJ2-1, is EAGVVQSPRYKIIEKKQPVAFWCNPISGHNTLYWYLQNLGQGPELLIRYENEEAVDDSQLPKDRFSAERLKGVDSTLKIQPAELGDSAVYLCASSLDQETGQFFGPGTRLTVL.

V and J are TRBV4-2 and TRBJ1-4, with TRBD1 as a possible D gene (5 bases). Germline V gene sequence: CDR1 LGHNA, CDR2 YNFKEQ. V lost 0 bases to trimming and J lost 8 bases, with 13 bases between them. There are 15 residues in the CDR3. The CDR3 sequence: CASSQEGGVVEKLFF. DNA of the CDR3: TGTGCCAGCAGCCAAGAGGGGGGGGTGGTCGAAAAACTGTTTTTT.

The chain is built from TRBV11-3 and TRBJ1-5; D uncertain. Deletions cut 7 bases from V and 5 bases from J, with 3 bases between. CDR3 length equals 10 residues. Looked up from germline, CDR1 is SGHNT and CDR2 is YENEEA. This CDR3 is CASTDQPQHF. The CDR3 nucleotides read TGTGCCAGCACTGATCAGCCCCAGCATTTT.

The chain couples TRBV7-2 to TRBJ2-3; TRBD2 matches 14 bases. The junction had 5 bases not matched to a gene; V was cut back by 4 bases and J by 5 bases. Germline CDR1 is SGHTA and CDR2 is FQGNSA. The CDR3 is 16 amino acids. CDR3 region: CASSSRTSGGIDTQYF. The CDR3 DNA sequence: TGTGCCAGCAGCTCCCGGACTAGCGGGGGGATAGATACGCAGTATTTT.

V gene TRBV5-1 combines with J gene TRBJ1-3; D is undetermined. Germline lookup yields CDR1 SGHRS and CDR2 YFSETQ. Trimming removed 0 bases at V and 0 bases at J, with 10 bases between. The CDR3 sequence is 16 residues long. CDR3 amino acids: CASSLGAAGSGNTIYF. The CDR3 bases are TGCGCCAGCAGCTTGGGGGCAGCCGGCTCTGGAAACACCATATATTTT. Together with reference TRBV5-1 and TRBJ1-3, the CDR3 gives the full variable domain: KAGVTQTPRYLIKTRGQQVTLSCSPISGHRSVSWYQQTPGQGLQFLFEYFSETQRNKGNFPGRFSGRQFSNSRSEMNVSTLELGDSALYLCASSLGAAGSGNTIYFGEGSWLTVV.